This T cell receptor beta chain was sequenced in a study of OX40 agonist ivuxolimab in advanced cancers. Study context: The group had a mean age of around 60 years, ranged from about 23 to 79, and was 82.7% male.

Autoimmune disease history or systemic immunosuppression led to patients being barred. The data were produced by immunoSEQ multiplex PCR, yet TCRdb's version contains in-frame clones alone and is incomplete. Of about 110,000 clones in the sample, approximately 89% are singletons; the top ten hold 0.27%. In germline, CDR1 is SGDLS, CDR2 YYNGEE. V was clipped by 2 bases and J by 0 bases; unmatched bases: 7. The CDR3 length is 18 residues. To note about this clone: Its specificity is unknown.

Findings and limits, study-wide: CD8+ T cells (on average) carried more expanded clones than CD4+ T cells.

This TCR derives from an adult with an advanced solid tumor such as melanoma, head and neck, liver or kidney cancer. This sequence joins TRBV9 and TRBJ2-1, with 11 bases that match TRBD2. The sequences come from CD4+ or CD8+ T cells sorted from blood, collected in a trial of the OX40 agonist ivuxolimab. As DNA, the CDR3 is TGTGCCAGCAGCGTTAGCGGGGGGGTTCCGGGCTCCTACAATGAGCAGTTCTTC. Protein product: CASSVSGGVPGSYNEQFF. The entire variable domain, with the rest obtained from reference TRBV9 and TRBJ2-1, is as follows: DSGVTQTPKHLITATGQRVTLRCSPRSGDLSVYWYQQSLDQGLQFLIQYYNGEERAKGNILERFSAQQFPDLHSELNLSSLELGDSALYFCASSVSGGVPGSYNEQFFGPGTRLTVL.